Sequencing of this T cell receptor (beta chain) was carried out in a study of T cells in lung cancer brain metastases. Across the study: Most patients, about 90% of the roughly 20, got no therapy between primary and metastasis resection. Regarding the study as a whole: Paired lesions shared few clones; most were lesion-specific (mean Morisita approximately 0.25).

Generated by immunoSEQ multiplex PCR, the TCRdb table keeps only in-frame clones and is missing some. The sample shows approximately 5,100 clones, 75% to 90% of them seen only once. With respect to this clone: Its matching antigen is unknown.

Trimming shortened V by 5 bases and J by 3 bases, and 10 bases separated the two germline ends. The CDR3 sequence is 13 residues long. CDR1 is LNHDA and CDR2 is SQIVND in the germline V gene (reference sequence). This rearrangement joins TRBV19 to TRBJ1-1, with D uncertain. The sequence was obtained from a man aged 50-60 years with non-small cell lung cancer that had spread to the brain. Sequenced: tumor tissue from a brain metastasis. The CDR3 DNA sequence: TGTGCCAGTAGTCCTTTTATTCACACTGAAGCTTTCTTT. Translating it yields CASSPFIHTEAFF.